This T cell receptor beta chain was observed in a study of PD-1 blockade in classical Hodgkin lymphoma. Whole-study results and caveats: Reports indicated that newly diagnosed patients had lower baseline TCR diversity than healthy donors did.

Details on this clone: The antigen remains undetermined.

This table comes from immunoSEQ multiplex PCR, and its TCRdb copy is limited to in-frame clones, with some not included. The table lists 95,000 to 120,000 clones, around 89% of them singletons. There was relapse after autologous stem cell transplantation in every patient, and there was variation in brentuximab vedotin exposure. The sequence was obtained from a human donor with classical Hodgkin lymphoma. The sample here was peripheral blood mononuclear cells (PBMCs), taken before the second cycle of nivolumab.

Here the CDR3 DNA reads TGTGCCAGCGCTTTCACAGGGTTCTATGGCTACACCTTC. Its translation: CASAFTGFYGYTF. The J gene is TRBJ1-2, the V gene TRBV14, with D possibly TRBD1 on 6 matching bases. This CDR3 is built from 13 residues. Trimming pared 8 bases from V and 4 bases from J, leaving 14 bases between. CDR1 and CDR2 from the germline V gene are SGHDN and FVKESK.